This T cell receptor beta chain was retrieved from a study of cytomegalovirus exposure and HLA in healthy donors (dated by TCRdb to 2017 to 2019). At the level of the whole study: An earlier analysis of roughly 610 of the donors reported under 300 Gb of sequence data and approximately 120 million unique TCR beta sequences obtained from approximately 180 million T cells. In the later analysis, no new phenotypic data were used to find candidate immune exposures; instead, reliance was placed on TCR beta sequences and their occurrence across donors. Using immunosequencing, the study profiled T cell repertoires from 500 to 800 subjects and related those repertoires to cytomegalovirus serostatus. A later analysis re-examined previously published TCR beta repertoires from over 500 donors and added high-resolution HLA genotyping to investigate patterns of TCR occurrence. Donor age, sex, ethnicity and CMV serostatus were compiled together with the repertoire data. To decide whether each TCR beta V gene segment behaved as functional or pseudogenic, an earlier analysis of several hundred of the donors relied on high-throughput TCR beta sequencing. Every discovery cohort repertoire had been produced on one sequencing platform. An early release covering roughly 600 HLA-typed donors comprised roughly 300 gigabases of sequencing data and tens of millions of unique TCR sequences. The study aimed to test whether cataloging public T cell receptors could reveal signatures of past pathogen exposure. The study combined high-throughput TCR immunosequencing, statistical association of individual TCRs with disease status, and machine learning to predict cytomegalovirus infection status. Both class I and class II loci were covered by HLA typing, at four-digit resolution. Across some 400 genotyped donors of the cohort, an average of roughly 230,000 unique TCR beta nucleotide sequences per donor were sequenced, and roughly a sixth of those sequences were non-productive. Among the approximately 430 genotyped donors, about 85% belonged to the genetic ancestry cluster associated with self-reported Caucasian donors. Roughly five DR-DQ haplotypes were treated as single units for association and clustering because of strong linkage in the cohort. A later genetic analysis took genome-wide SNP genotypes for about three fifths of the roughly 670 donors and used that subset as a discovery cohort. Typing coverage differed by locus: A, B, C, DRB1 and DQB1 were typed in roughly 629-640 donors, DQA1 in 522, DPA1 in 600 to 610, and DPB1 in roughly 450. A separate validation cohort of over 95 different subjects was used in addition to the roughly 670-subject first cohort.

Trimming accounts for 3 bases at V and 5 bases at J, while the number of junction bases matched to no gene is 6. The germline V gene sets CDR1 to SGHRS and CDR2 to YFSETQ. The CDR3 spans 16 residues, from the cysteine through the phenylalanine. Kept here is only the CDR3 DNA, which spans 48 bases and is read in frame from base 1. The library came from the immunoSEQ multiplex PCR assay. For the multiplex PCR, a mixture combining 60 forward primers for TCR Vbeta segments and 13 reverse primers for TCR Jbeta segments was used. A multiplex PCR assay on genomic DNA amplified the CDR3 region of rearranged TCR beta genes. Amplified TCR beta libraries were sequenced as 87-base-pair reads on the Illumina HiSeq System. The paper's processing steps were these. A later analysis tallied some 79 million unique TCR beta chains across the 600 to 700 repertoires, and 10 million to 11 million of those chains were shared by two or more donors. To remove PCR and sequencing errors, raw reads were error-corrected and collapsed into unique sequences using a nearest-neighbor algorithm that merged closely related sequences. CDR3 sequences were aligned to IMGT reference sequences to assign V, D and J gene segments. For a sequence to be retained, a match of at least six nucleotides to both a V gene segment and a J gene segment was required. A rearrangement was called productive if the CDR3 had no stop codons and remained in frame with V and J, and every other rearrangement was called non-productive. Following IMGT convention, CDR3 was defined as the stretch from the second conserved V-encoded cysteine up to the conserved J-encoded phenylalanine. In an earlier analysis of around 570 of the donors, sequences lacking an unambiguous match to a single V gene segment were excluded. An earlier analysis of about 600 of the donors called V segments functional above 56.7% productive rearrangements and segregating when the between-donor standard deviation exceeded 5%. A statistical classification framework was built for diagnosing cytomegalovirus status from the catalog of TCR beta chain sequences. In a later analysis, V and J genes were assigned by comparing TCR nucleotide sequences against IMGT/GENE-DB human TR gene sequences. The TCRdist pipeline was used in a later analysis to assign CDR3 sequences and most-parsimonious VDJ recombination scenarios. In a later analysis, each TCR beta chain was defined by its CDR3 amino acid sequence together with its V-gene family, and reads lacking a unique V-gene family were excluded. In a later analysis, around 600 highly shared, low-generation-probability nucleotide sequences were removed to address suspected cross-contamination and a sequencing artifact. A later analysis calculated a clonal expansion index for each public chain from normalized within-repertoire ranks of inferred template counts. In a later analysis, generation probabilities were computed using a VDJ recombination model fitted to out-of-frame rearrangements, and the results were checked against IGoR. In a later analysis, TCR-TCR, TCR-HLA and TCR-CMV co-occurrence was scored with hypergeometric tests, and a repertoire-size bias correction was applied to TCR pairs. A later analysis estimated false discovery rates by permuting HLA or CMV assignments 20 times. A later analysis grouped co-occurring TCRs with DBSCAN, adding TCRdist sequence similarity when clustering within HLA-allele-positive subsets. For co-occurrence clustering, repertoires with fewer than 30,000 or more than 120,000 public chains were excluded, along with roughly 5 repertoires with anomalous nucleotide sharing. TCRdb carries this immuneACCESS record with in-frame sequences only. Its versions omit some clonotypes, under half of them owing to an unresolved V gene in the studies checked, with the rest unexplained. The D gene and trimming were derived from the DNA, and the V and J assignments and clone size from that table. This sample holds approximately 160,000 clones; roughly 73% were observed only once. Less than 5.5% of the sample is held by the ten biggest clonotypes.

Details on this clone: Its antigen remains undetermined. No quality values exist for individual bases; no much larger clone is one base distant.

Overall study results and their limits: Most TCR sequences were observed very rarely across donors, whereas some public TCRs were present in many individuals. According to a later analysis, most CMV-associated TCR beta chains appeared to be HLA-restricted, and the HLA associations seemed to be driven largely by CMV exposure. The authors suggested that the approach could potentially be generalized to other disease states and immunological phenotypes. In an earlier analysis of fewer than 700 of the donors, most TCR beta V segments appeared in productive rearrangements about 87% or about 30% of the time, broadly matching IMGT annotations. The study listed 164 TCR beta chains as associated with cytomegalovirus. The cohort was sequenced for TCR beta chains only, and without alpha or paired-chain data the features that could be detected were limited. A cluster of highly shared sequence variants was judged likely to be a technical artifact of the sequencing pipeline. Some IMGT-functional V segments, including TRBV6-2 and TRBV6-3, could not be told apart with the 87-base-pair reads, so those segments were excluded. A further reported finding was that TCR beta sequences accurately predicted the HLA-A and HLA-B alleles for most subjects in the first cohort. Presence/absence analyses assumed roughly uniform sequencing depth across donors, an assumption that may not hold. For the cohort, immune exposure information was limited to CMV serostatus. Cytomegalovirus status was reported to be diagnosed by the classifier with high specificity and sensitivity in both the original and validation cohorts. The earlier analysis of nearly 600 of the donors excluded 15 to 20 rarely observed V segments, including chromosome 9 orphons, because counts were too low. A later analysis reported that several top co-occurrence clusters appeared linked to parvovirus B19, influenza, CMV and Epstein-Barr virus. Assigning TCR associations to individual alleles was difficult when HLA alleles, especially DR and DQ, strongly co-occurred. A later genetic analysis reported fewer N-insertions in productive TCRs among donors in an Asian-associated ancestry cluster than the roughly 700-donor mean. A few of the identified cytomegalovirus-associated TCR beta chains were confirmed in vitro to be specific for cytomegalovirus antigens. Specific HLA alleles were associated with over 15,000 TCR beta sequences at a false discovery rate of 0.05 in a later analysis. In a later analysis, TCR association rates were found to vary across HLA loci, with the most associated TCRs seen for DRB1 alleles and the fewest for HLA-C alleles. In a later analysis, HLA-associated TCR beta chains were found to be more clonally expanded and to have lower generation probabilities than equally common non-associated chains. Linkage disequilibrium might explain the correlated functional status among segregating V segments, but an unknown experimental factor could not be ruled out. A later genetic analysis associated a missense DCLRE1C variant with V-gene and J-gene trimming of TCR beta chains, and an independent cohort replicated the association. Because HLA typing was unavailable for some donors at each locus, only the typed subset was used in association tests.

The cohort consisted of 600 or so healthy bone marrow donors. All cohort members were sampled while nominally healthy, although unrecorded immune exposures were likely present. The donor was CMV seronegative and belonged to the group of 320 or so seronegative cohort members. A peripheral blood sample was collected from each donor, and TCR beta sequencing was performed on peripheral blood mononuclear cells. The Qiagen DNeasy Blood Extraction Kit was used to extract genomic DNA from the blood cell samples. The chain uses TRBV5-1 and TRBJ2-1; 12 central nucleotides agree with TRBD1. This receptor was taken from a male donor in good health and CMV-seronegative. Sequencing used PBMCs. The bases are TGCGCCAGCAGCTGGGGGGACAGGGGGCCCAACAATGAGCAGTTCTTC. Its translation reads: CASSWGDRGPNNEQFF.